Listed below are T cell receptor beta chains from one sample, sequenced in a study of T cells after posttransplantation cyclophosphamide. Some clones are missing from TCRdb's copy, which holds only in-frame ones; the method was immunoSEQ multiplex PCR. Of roughly 8,700 clones in the sample, almost 90% were seen once. Sequences were derived from CD4+ T cells sorted from blood, sampled around 1,400 days after allogeneic stem cell transplant with posttransplant cyclophosphamide. All receptors derive from a female patient aged 50-59 years who received an allogeneic stem cell transplant from a related donor, was CMV-positive, and had no GVHD. These T cells may partly come from the graft donor. Each CDR3 is given without its conserved first and last residue. The order of the fields is V gene, J gene, CDR3 protein.

>TRBV19|TRBJ2-7
ASSVGLAGVPYEQY
>TRBV7-9|TRBJ2-3
ASSLERAGPGFTQY
>TRBV5-4|TRBJ1-1
ASSQGQGTPEAF
>TRBV5-1|TRBJ2-7
ASSFRLAGAHEQY
>TRBV4-2|TRBJ2-5
ASSPGTRKETQY
>TRBV18|TRBJ1-3
ASSPPDSSRNTIY
>TRBV7-7|TRBJ2-3
ASSLDRFTDTQY
>TRBV18|TRBJ1-5
ASSPYPPRAGNQPQH
>TRBV4-3|TRBJ2-1
ASSHLAGAYNEQF
>TRBV29-1|TRBJ1-1
SGGAEWYTEAF
>TRBV5-8|TRBJ2-2
ASSWGTGVTGELF
>TRBV15|TRBJ2-1
ATSLRLASGEQF
>TRBV7-2|TRBJ2-2
ASSLTSGSRTGELF
>TRBV2|TRBJ2-1
ASRLSGTGYNEQF
>TRBV1|TRBJ2-1
TSITGGLAGESAQF
>TRBV19|TRBJ1-4
ASSPQTGEKLF
>TRBV5-1|TRBJ1-6
ASSLGQGNSPLH
>TRBV6-5|TRBJ2-3
ASTLAGHTDTQY
>TRBV5-5|TRBJ2-3
ASSWSGGDTQY
>TRBV6-5|TRBJ2-1
ASSSYTSGSALSV
>TRBV11-2|TRBJ2-3
ASSSFGRVRNTQY
>TRBV27|TRBJ2-7
ASSLYGGSSYEQY
>TRBV9|TRBJ2-2
ASSQTGTRRTGELF
>TRBV7-8|TRBJ1-5
ASSPGGDHPPQH
>TRBV9|TRBJ2-7
ASSVRRTSGRYEQY
>TRBV6-5|TRBJ2-7
ASSYSLPSEVYEQY
>TRBV7-7|TRBJ2-7
ASSAGTSGSYEQY
>TRBV19|TRBJ1-3
ASSTGTGAGNTIY
>TRBV18|TRBJ2-7
ASSRTGDGAYEQY
>TRBV19|TRBJ2-1
ASSRTGASGLGDTYNEQF
>TRBV7-3|TRBJ2-2
ASSLTGPNTGELF
>TRBV15|TRBJ2-1
ATSRWGGHEQF
>TRBV6-5|TRBJ2-7
ASSYSIRGDEQY
>TRBV7-8|TRBJ2-3
ASSLRTGGSDTQY
>TRBV5-6|TRBJ2-2
ASSRTGVTTGELF
>TRBV15|TRBJ2-7
ATSLGQGSYEQY
>TRBV11-1|TRBJ2-5
ASSPDRGGETQY
>TRBV10-2|TRBJ2-5
ASSERGDISGRETQY
>TRBV28|TRBJ2-3
ASSPPSTDTQY
>TRBV7-3|TRBJ1-1
ASSPGQMNTEAF
>TRBV19|TRBJ2-1
ASTKGTSGRYEQF
>TRBV5-1|TRBJ2-7
ASSSDRGNYEQY
>TRBV7-2|-
ASSLATGTGSYEQY
>TRBV30|TRBJ2-5
AWSAGRPRTQY
>TRBV7-2|TRBJ1-1
ASSLAPAWNTEAF
>TRBV7-2|TRBJ2-1
ASRAISGSQAYNEQF
>TRBV9|TRBJ1-2
ASSVGLGNYGYT
>TRBV7-2|TRBJ1-4
ASSSLETGEEKLF
>TRBV7-9|TRBJ2-2
ASTPTGDTGELF
>TRBV4-1|TRBJ2-3
ASSQDRRVFTDTQY
>TRBV28|TRBJ2-1
ASSPSGTHNEQF
>TRBV18|TRBJ1-5
ASSPDRIGQPQH
>TRBV11-3|TRBJ1-1
ASSQSGGNTEAF